A single TCR beta chain is shown here with its context. Its antigen remains unidentified. These data originate in a study of shared clonotypes between healthy human individuals. Study overall: For every donor, three CD4 naive, three CD4 memory, two CD8 naive and one CD8 memory plates were used.

Study findings and constraints: Owing to a small donor count, the genetic and exposure-history diversity represented was limited. It was anticipated that sequencing depth would influence how many clonotypes donors shared. Generation probabilities were higher for clonotypes shared across all four sorted-subset donors than for unshared ones.

This table comes from immunoSEQ multiplex PCR, and its TCRdb copy is limited to in-frame clones, with some not included. The sample yields millions of clones, 85% to 95% seen once. The CDR3 extends over 14 amino acids. Germline V gene sequence: CDR1 MDHEN, CDR2 SYDVKM. The germline V and J ends were trimmed by 3 bases and 1 base, with 9 bases remaining between them. The chain uses TRBV28 and TRBJ1-1; no firm D call. Source material: naive CD4+ T cells from PBMCs. Sample subset: CD45RA+ positively selected. The source is a man aged 18 to 29 in good health. Some clones in this sample may be carry-over from other donors' samples. CDR3 nucleotides: TGTGCCAGCAGTTTCGTCCAACCGAACACTGAAGCTTTCTTT. Encoded protein: CASSFVQPNTEAFF. Full variable domain (rest looked up from reference TRBV28 and TRBJ1-1): DVKVTQSSRYLVKRTGEKVFLECVQDMDHENMFWYRQDPGLGLRLIYFSYDVKMKEKGDIPEGYSVSREKKERFSLILESASTNQTSMYLCASSFVQPNTEAFFGQGTRLTVV.